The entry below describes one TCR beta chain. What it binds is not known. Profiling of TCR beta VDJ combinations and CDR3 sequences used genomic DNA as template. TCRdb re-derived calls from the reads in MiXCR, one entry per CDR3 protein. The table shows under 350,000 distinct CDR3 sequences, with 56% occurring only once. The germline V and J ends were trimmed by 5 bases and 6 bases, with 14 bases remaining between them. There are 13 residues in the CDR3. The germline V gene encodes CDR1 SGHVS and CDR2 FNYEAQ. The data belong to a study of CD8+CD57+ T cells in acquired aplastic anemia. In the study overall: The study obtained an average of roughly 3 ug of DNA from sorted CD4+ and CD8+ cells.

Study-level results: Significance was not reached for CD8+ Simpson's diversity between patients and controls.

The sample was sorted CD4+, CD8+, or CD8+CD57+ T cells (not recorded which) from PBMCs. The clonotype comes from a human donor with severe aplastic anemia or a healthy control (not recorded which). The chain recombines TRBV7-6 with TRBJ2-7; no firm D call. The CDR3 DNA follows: TGTGCCAGCAGCCTAAGTACGGCCCTCGAGCAGTACTTC. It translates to CASSLSTALEQYF.